Below, 19 T cell receptor beta chains from the same sample are listed, as sequenced in a study of blood T cell repertoires in COVID-19. Profiling relied on immunoSEQ multiplex PCR, and the TCRdb table lists in-frame clones only, not all of them. Altogether more than 250,000 clones are present, about 83% being singletons, with the ten largest covering roughly 1.6%. Sequencing was performed on peripheral blood. The receptors here all came from a woman between 50 and 59 years old with acute or convalescent COVID-19.

The rearrangement joins TRBV28 to TRBJ2-5, with 8 bases that match TRBD1. The V gene end was trimmed by 6 bases and the J gene end by 2 bases; junction bases not matched to a gene: 8. CDR1 and CDR2 (germline): MDHEN, SYDVKM. The CDR3 length is 15 residues. CDR3 DNA sequence: TGTGCCAGCAGAAGACAGGGGCGCCATCAAGAGACCCAGTACTTC. Its translation is CASRRQGRHQETQYF.

This chain connects TRBV6-2 or TRBV6-3 to TRBJ2-5; no firm D call. The germline V gene encodes CDR1 MNHEY and CDR2 SVGEGT. The CDR3 is made up of 11 amino acids. With 6 bases removed from V and 5 bases from J, the gap between germline ends came to 7 bases. In nucleotides, the CDR3 is TGTGCCAGCAGCCTTCGGGAGACCCAGTACTTC. As protein: CASSLRETQYF.

This clone was counted only a few times. The rearrangement uses TRBV18 and TRBJ1-5; D gene unclear. The CDR3 sequence is 13 residues long. With 3 bases removed from V and 6 bases from J, the gap between germline ends came to 9 bases. Per germline, CDR1 KGHSH and CDR2 LQKENI. The CDR3 spells CASSPSSGQPQHF. The CDR3 nucleotides read TGTGCCAGCTCACCGTCTTCCGGTCAGCCCCAGCATTTT.

This chain connects TRBV28 to TRBJ2-3, with 8 bases lining up with TRBD2. This CDR3 region has 14 residues. With 6 bases clipped from V and 4 bases from J, the junction kept 6 bases outside the gene matches. Germline V CDR1 and CDR2: MDHEN, SYDVKM. The DNA of the CDR3 is TGTGCCAGCAGATCGGGGGGGGTCGCAGATACGCAGTATTTT. It yields the protein CASRSGGVADTQYF.

The CDR3 here is CASGTFGAPEETQYF. The CDR3 DNA is TGTGCTAGTGGTACCTTCGGAGCGCCCGAAGAGACCCAGTACTTC. The V gene is TRBV12-5, the J gene TRBJ2-5; no clear D gene. The CDR3 length is 15 residues. Trimming removed 5 bases from V and 3 bases from J, with 16 bases in between. The V gene's germline CDR1 is LGHNT and CDR2 FRNRAP.

The CDR3 nucleotides read TGCGCCAGCAGCTCGGGACAGGGTTTAGGCCAGCCCCAGCATTTT. Protein product: CASSSGQGLGQPQHF. V usage is TRBV5-1 and J usage is TRBJ1-5; 9 nucleotides agree with TRBD1. V shed 3 bases, J shed 7 bases, and the junction held 8 bases outside the gene matches. Per the germline V gene, CDR1 is SGHRS and CDR2 is YFSETQ. The CDR3 covers 15 residues.

The V call is TRBV10-3, the J call TRBJ1-2, with no clear D. CDR3 length: 13 amino acids. Trimming left V 1 base short and J 1 base short, with 4 bases between. The germline V gene encodes CDR1 ENHRY and CDR2 SYGVKD. CDR3: CAISEYSNYGYTF. The CDR3 DNA is TGTGCCATCAGTGAGTACAGTAACTATGGCTACACCTTC.

The V and J genes are TRBV6-2 or TRBV6-3 and TRBJ1-2, with TRBD1 as a possible D gene (6 bases). The germline V and J ends were trimmed by 2 bases and 8 bases, with 18 bases remaining between them. Germline CDR1 reads MNHEY; CDR2 reads SVGEGT. This CDR3 is built from 15 residues. CDR3 loop: CASSYNRQGTSGYTF. The CDR3 DNA is TGTGCCAGCAGTTACAACAGGCAGGGGACTAGCGGCTACACCTTC.

This clone was found a few times. The chain couples TRBV2 to TRBJ2-7, with 8 bases aligning to TRBD2. After removal of 7 bases from V and 7 bases from J, the junction contained 9 bases not matched to a gene. Germline V lookup: CDR1 SNHLY, CDR2 FYNNEI. The CDR3 contains 13 residues. The CDR3 DNA reads TGTGCCAGCAATCCGGGGGGGGCCGGAGAGCAGTACTTC. Protein sequence: CASNPGGAGEQYF.

The chain links TRBV6-2 or TRBV6-3 to TRBJ2-7; D possibly corresponds to TRBD2 (5 bases). Trimming removed 5 bases from V and 3 bases from J, with 11 bases in between. The CDR3 totals 13 residues. Germline CDR1 is MNHEY and CDR2 is SVGEGT. CDR3 sequence (DNA): TGTGCCAGCAGTACCGCGGGCATCTACGAGCAGTACTTC. Amino acid sequence: CASSTAGIYEQYF.

This clone came up a few times. This chain links TRBV9 with TRBJ1-2; 8 bases fit TRBD1. J lost 2 bases, V lost 2 bases, and 2 bases had no gene match. The CDR3 spans 14 residues. Germline loops: CDR1 SGDLS, CDR2 YYNGEE. CDR3 in amino acids: CASSVQGANYGYTF. CDR3 in DNA: TGTGCCAGCAGCGTTCAGGGGGCGAACTATGGCTACACCTTC.

V gene TRBV11-1 combines with J gene TRBJ1-1; no clear D. The length of the CDR3 is 12 residues. Germline V gene data show CDR1 as SGHAT and CDR2 as FQDESV (reference sequence). V gave up 3 bases and J gave up 7 bases, with 9 bases separating them. The CDR3 loop reads CASSFDGIEAFF. The CDR3 coding sequence is TGTGCCAGCAGCTTCGACGGGATTGAAGCTTTCTTT.

The chain uses TRBV18 and TRBJ2-5; 8 nucleotides agree with TRBD1. Germline values: CDR1 KGHSH, CDR2 LQKENI. The CDR3 loop spans 15 amino acids. The junction had 7 bases not matched to a gene; V was cut back by 5 bases and J by 2 bases. The CDR3 reads CASSVDRVGQETQYF. The CDR3 region has the DNA TGTGCCAGCTCAGTGGACAGGGTAGGGCAAGAGACCCAGTACTTC.

On this clone itself: In the same sample, other DNA sequences code for this CDR3. The V call is TRBV27, the J call TRBJ2-3, with a tentative D call TRBD1 (6 bases). This CDR3 is 13 amino acids long. Germline V lookup: CDR1 MNHEY, CDR2 SMNVEV (reference sequence). V was trimmed by 5 bases and J by 6 bases, leaving 12 bases between them. The CDR3 sequence is CASSLQGLDTQYF. CDR3 in DNA: TGTGCCAGCAGTCTTCAGGGGCTTGATACGCAGTATTTT.

This clone was recorded a few times. The V call is TRBV11-2, the J call TRBJ2-7, with TRBD2 matching 11 bases. V was clipped by 5 bases and J by 2 bases; unmatched bases: 5. The CDR3 is 15 amino acids. The germline CDR1 and CDR2 sequences are SGHAT and FQNNGV. The DNA for the CDR3 is TGTGCCAGCAGCCCCGGGGGACTAGCGGCCTACGAGCAGTACTTC. This sequence encodes CASSPGGLAAYEQYF.

The chain combines TRBV7-3 with TRBJ1-1; D gene uncertain. CDR3 length equals 13 residues. V lost 6 bases and J lost 0, with 8 bases in between. CDR1 and CDR2 (germline): SGHTA, FQGTGA. The CDR3 DNA is TGTGCCAGCAGGTATACAGTGAACACTGAAGCTTTCTTT. It is translated as CASRYTVNTEAFF.

In its sample, this clone was seen a few times. As DNA, the CDR3 is TGTGCCAGCTCACTAGCGGGACAGGGCCTTTCCAATCAGCCCCAGCATTTT. Amino acid sequence: CASSLAGQGLSNQPQHF. The V gene is TRBV18, the J gene TRBJ1-5; TRBD1 aligns across 9 bases. With V trimmed by 4 bases and J by 3 bases, 10 bases remained unmatched. Germline assignment: CDR1 KGHSH and CDR2 LQKENI. The CDR3 is 17 residues long. Variable domain in full (rest from reference TRBV18 and TRBJ1-5): NAGVMQNPRHLVRRRGQEARLRCSPMKGHSHVYWYRQLPEEGLKFMVYLQKENIIDESGMPKERFSAEFPKEGPSILRIQQVVRGDSAAYFCASSLAGQGLSNQPQHFGDGTRLSIL.

V gene TRBV19 combines with J gene TRBJ1-3; D gene ambiguous. Trimming took 3 bases from V and 1 from J, leaving 7 bases between them. Germline V gene data show CDR1 as LNHDA and CDR2 as SQIVND (reference sequence). CDR3 length equals 14 residues. Here the CDR3 reads CASSIWQSGNTIYF. The DNA for the CDR3 is TGTGCCAGTAGTATCTGGCAGTCTGGAAACACCATATATTTT. Filled out from reference TRBV19 and TRBJ1-3, the complete variable domain reads DGGITQSPKYLFRKEGQNVTLSCEQNLNHDAMYWYRQDPGQGLRLIYYSQIVNDFQKGDIAEGYSVSREKKESFPLTVTSAQKNPTAFYLCASSIWQSGNTIYFGEGSWLTVV.

The chain combines TRBV7-9 with TRBJ2-7; 7 bases are shared with TRBD1. The CDR3 totals 12 residues. V shed 5 bases, J shed 5 bases, and the junction held 3 bases outside the gene matches. Germline V gene data show CDR1 as SEHNR and CDR2 as FQNEAQ (reference sequence). The CDR3 region has the DNA TGTGCCAGCAGCCTAACAGGGGACGAGCAGTACTTC. Its translation is CASSLTGDEQYF.